The table lists the clone carrying this T cell receptor beta chain with a few counts. Its antigen is not known. The data originate from a study of CD8 T cells in ankylosing spondylitis. The study's findings and limits: The clones that were linked to disease were reported to be significantly enriched in matched synovial fluid samples from ankylosing spondylitis patients. Some motif variants were previously reported in reactive arthritis synovial fluid and blood.

Quantitative barcoded 5'-RACE was used to prepare TCR beta libraries. TCRdb ran MiXCR on the 5' RACE reads and lists one entry per CDR3 protein. The sample includes approximately 340,000 distinct CDR3 sequences, roughly 14% of them seen just once. Germline-derived CDR1 and CDR2 are SQVTM and ANQGSEA. J was trimmed by 2 bases and V by 4 bases; bases with no gene match: 0. This CDR3 contains 12 residues. Sequencing used blood, either unsorted or a sorted T cell fraction (not recorded which). The TCR sequence derives from a male donor with ankylosing spondylitis or in good health (not recorded which). V gene TRBV29-1 combines with J gene TRBJ1-2; TRBD1 agrees at 8 bases. The DNA for the CDR3 is TGCAGCGTTGGGACAGGGAACTATGGCTACACCTTC. Its protein is CSVGTGNYGYTF.